This T cell receptor (beta chain) was found in a study of blood T cell repertoires in COVID-19. For the study at large: COVID-19 samples from acute and convalescent phases originated in the United States, Italy and Spain. In each case, the material was cDNA or gDNA derived from T cells, B-cell-depleted T cells, or PBMCs.

The CDR3 covers 17 residues. CDR1 is LGHNA and CDR2 is YSLEER in the germline V gene. Trimming took 3 bases from V and 7 from J; bases not matched to a gene: 8. Profiled with immunoSEQ multiplex PCR; TCRdb holds only in-frame clones, not every one. Here the sample spans roughly 150,000 clones, about nine tenths being singletons. Seattle cases were enrolled at active infection and followed longitudinally. The chain employs TRBV4-3 and TRBJ2-2; 13 bases fit TRBD2. This receptor was taken from a man between 18 and 29 years old with COVID-19, enrolled during active disease. The material sequenced was peripheral blood. The CDR3 region is CASSQELAGGPLGELFF. The CDR3 nucleotides are TGCGCCAGCAGCCAGGAACTAGCGGGAGGGCCCCTCGGGGAGCTGTTTTTT.